Included here is one TCR beta chain sequence, with context. Its specificity is unknown. The sample holds other DNA sequences that translate to the same CDR3. This sample is part of a study of shared clonotypes between healthy human individuals. Study overall: The donors, two women and a few men, were aged 18 to 49. CD4 naive cells filled three plates per donor, CD4 memory three, CD8 naive two and CD8 memory one. Study-level results: Among donors, the sharing of clonotypes was expected to be influenced by sequencing depth.

An even split of each subset's genomic DNA across several immunoSEQ plates was performed. Profiling relied on immunoSEQ multiplex PCR, and the TCRdb table lists in-frame clones only, not all of them. This table holds approximately 2.5 million clones, more than 85% found once. Trimming shortened V by 0 bases and J by 1 base, and 7 bases separated the two germline ends. The CDR3 has 14 amino acids. CDR1 is SGDLS, CDR2 YYNGEE, per germline. This TCR was recovered from a man aged 18 to 29 in good health. Some clones in this sample may be carry-over from other donors' samples. The sequenced material came from naive CD4+ T cells from PBMCs. Subset indicated: CD45RA+ positively selected. V gene TRBV9 combines with J gene TRBJ1-2; D is uncertain. Here the CDR3 reads CASSVGTGNYGYTF. DNA of the CDR3: TGTGCCAGCAGCGTAGGAACGGGTAACTATGGCTACACCTTC.